The 8 T cell receptor beta chains in this list originate from one sample, sequenced in a study of blood T cell repertoires in COVID-19. Clones were read by immunoSEQ multiplex PCR, and TCRdb kept only the in-frame ones, dropping some. The table records a few hundred thousand clones, approximately 78% of them present only once. The sequencing input was peripheral blood. The receptors stem from a woman aged 80 or older with acute or convalescent COVID-19.

The chain carries TRBV27 and TRBJ1-2; TRBD1 agrees at 8 bases. The CDR3 runs to 13 residues. CDR1 is MNHEY and CDR2 is SMNVEV in the germline V gene (reference sequence). V was pared by 6 bases and J by 4 bases, with 4 bases of the junction left unmatched. The CDR3 DNA reads as TGTGCCAGCAGGGGACAGGCAACCTATGGCTACACCTTC. Its protein product is CASRGQATYGYTF.

V and J are TRBV28 and TRBJ2-4, with a possible D match to TRBD2 (6 bases). The germline V and J ends were trimmed by 9 bases and 7 bases, with 19 bases remaining between them. The CDR3 contains 14 residues. Germline values: CDR1 MDHEN, CDR2 SYDVKM. DNA for the CDR3: TGTGCCAGTCGGAGTCGAGGAGGGCGTAACATTCAGTACTTC. This sequence encodes CASRSRGGRNIQYF.

The gene calls are TRBV2 and TRBJ2-7; 8 bases align to TRBD2. The CDR3 is 14 amino acids. With 6 bases clipped from V and 1 base from J, the junction kept 5 bases outside the gene matches. Germline CDR1 and CDR2: SNHLY and FYNNEI. The CDR3 spells CASSPLAVSYEQYF. CDR3 in DNA: TGTGCCAGCAGCCCACTAGCGGTTTCCTACGAGCAGTACTTC. Looking up the rest from reference TRBV2 and TRBJ2-7 gives the full variable domain: EPEVTQTPSHQVTQMGQEVILRCVPISNHLYFYWYRQILGQKVEFLVSFYNNEISEKSEIFDDQFSVERPDGSNFTLKIRSTKLEDSAMYFCASSPLAVSYEQYFGPGTRLTVT.

V gene TRBV24-1 combines with J gene TRBJ2-1; 11 positions agree with TRBD1. The germline CDR1 and CDR2 sequences are KGHDR and SFDVKD. V was clipped by 9 bases and J by 8 bases; unmatched bases: 5. This CDR3 region has 13 residues. CDR3 DNA sequence: TGTGCCACCCGGGGACAGGGGGTGGATGAGCAGTTCTTC. Translating gives CATRGQGVDEQFF.

V is TRBV27 and J is TRBJ1-1; 7 nucleotides agree with TRBD1. This CDR3 contains 14 residues. The J segment lost 8 bases and the V segment lost 3 bases, leaving 9 bases of the junction unmatched. Germline CDR1 and CDR2: MNHEY and SMNVEV (reference sequence). CDR3 loop: CASSFLGPGQEAFF. The CDR3 DNA reads as TGTGCCAGCAGTTTTTTAGGGCCGGGACAGGAAGCTTTCTTT.

The CDR3 is CASSEAPGREYEQYF. CDR3 in DNA: TGTGCCAGCAGTGAAGCGCCAGGGAGGGAATACGAGCAGTACTTC. J is TRBJ2-7 and V is TRBV6-1, with 7 bases fitting TRBD2. Germline CDR1 is MNHNS and CDR2 is SASEGT. The ends lost 0 bases at V and 4 bases at J; junction bases unmatched: 6. The CDR3 length is 15 residues.

This chain connects TRBV30 to TRBJ2-3, with D unclear. This CDR3 is built from 14 residues. The V gene's germline CDR1 is GTSNPN and CDR2 SVGIG (reference sequence). Trimming removed 0 bases from V and 6 bases from J, with 13 bases in between. The chain's CDR3 is CAWSVNSHRDTQYF. The CDR3 DNA sequence: TGTGCCTGGAGTGTGAACTCCCATCGCGATACGCAGTATTTT.

The J gene is TRBJ2-2, the V gene TRBV18; weak D call: TRBD1 (6 bases). Germline lookup yields CDR1 KGHSH and CDR2 LQKENI. The CDR3 loop spans 16 amino acids. V lost 3 bases and J lost 2, with 13 bases in between. Written as DNA, the CDR3 is TGTGCCAGCTCACCCCTGGGACATCTTAACACCGGGGAGCTGTTTTTT. This encodes CASSPLGHLNTGELFF.